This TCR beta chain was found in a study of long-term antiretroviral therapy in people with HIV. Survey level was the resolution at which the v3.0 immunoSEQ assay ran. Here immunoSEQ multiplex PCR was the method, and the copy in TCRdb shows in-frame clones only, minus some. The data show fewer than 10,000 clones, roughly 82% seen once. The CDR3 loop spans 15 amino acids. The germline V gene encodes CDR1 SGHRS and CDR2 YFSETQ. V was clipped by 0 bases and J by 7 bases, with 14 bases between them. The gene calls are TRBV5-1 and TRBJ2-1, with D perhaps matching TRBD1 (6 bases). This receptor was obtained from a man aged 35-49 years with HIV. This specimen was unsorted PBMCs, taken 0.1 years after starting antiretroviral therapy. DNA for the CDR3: TGCGCCAGCAGCTTGGTGGGGACACATGGTAATGAGCAGTTCTTC. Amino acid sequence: CASSLVGTHGNEQFF.